These T cell receptor beta chains were read from a single sample in a study of cytomegalovirus exposure and HLA in healthy donors. The repertoire was sequenced with immunoSEQ multiplex PCR; TCRdb's copy has only in-frame clones and lacks some. The sample lists about 110,000 clones, around 75% occurring once. Material: PBMCs. Receptors originate from a woman in her thirties in good health and CMV-seronegative. Each CDR3 is given with its conserved first and last residue. D genes are given only for firm matches. Clone size is given for some rows only: seen once, a few or many times, or a class if the clone is expanded.

size	D	V	J	CDR3	DNA
NA	TRBD1	TRBV27	TRBJ1-4	CASRQGGKLFF	TGTGCCAGCAGACAGGGGGGAAAACTGTTTTTT
once	TRBD2	TRBV5-4	TRBJ2-7	CASSWTSGSPEWYF	TGTGCCAGCAGCTGGACTAGCGGGAGTCCAGAATGGTACTTC
NA	NA	TRBV6-1	TRBJ2-1	CASSVERGFPTYNEQFF	TGTGCCAGCAGTGTAGAGAGGGGGTTCCCTACCTACAATGAGCAGTTCTTC
NA	NA	TRBV6-5	TRBJ1-2	CASESSRQGGYGYTF	TGTGCCAGCGAATCGTCCCGCCAGGGTGGCTATGGCTACACCTTC
NA	NA	TRBV6-5	TRBJ1-1	CASSYGGLNTEAFF	TGTGCCAGCAGTTACGGGGGCCTGAACACTGAAGCTTTCTTT
NA	NA	TRBV9	TRBJ1-1	CASSSPGGRVTEAFF	TGTGCCAGCAGCTCCCCCGGGGGGCGAGTGACTGAAGCTTTCTTT
NA	TRBD2	TRBV5-1	TRBJ2-1	CASSLGRAGAHNEQFF	TGCGCCAGCAGCTTGGGGAGAGCGGGGGCTCACAATGAGCAGTTCTTC
NA	NA	TRBV27	TRBJ2-1	CASSEARQEQFF	TGTGCCAGCAGTGAGGCACGCCAGGAGCAGTTCTTC
few	TRBD1	TRBV5-1	TRBJ2-7	CASSLVGTVSFSGYEQYF	TGCGCCAGCAGCTTGGTCGGGACAGTCTCTTTCTCCGGCTACGAGCAGTACTTC
NA	TRBD2	TRBV7-9	TRBJ2-7	CASSFLAGGVHEQYF	TGTGCCAGCAGCTTTCTAGCGGGGGGTGTACACGAGCAGTACTTC
NA	TRBD1	TRBV4-2	TRBJ1-2	CASSQRGGMHGYTF	TGTGCCAGCAGCCAAAGAGGGGGCATGCATGGCTACACCTTC
NA	TRBD1	TRBV28	TRBJ1-6	CASSQTTGHSPLHF	TGTGCCAGCAGCCAAACGACAGGGCATTCACCCCTCCACTTT
NA	NA	TRBV7-9	TRBJ2-7	CASSLKPAAGDYEQYF	TGTGCCAGCAGCTTAAAGCCGGCAGCAGGGGACTACGAGCAGTACTTC
NA	TRBD2	TRBV10-1	TRBJ2-4	CASSERGSGMNIQYF	TGCGCCAGCAGTGAGCGTGGTAGCGGGATGAACATTCAGTACTTC
NA	TRBD1	TRBV2	TRBJ1-2	CASISDYKQPLARTGSGYTF	TGTGCCAGCATCTCGGACTATAAACAACCACTAGCAAGGACAGGCAGCGGCTACACCTTC
NA	NA	TRBV18	TRBJ2-1	CASSPGGSYNEQFF	TGTGCCAGCTCACCCGGCGGCTCCTACAATGAGCAGTTCTTC